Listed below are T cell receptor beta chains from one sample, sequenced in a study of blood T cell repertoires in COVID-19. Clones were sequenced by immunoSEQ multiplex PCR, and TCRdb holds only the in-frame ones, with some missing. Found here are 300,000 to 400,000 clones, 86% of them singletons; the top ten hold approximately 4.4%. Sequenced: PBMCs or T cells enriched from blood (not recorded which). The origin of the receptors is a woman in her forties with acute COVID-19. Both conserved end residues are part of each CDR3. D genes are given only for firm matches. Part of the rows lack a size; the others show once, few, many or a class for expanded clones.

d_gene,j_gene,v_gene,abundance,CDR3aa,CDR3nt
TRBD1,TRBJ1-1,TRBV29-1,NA,CSVGDRGLSTEAFF,TGCAGCGTTGGAGACAGGGGGCTGAGCACTGAAGCTTTCTTT
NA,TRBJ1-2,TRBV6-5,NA,CASSYSTGYYGYTF,TGTGCCAGCAGTTACTCTACAGGGTACTATGGCTACACCTTC
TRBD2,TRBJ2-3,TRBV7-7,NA,CASSSGLAGTDTQYF,TGTGCTAGCAGCTCCGGACTAGCTGGCACAGATACGCAGTATTTT
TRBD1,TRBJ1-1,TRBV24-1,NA,CATSGETGLEAFF,TGTGCCACCAGTGGTGAGACAGGGCTTGAAGCTTTCTTT
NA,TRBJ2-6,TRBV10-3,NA,CAISGALSGANVLTF,TGTGCCATCAGTGGGGCCCTCTCTGGGGCCAACGTCCTGACTTTC
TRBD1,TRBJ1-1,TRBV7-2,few,CASSSDTKGANTEAFF,TGTGCCAGCAGCTCAGACACCAAGGGGGCGAACACTGAAGCTTTCTTT
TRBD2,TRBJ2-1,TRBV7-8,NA,CASSRGTSIRGQFF,TGTGCCAGCAGCCGCGGGACTAGCATCCGGGGGCAGTTCTTC
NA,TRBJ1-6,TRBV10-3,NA,CAISEWEGVPLHF,TGTGCCATCAGTGAATGGGAGGGTGTTCCCCTCCACTTT
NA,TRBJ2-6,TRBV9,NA,CASSSRGGAFAPGANVLTF,TGTGCCAGCAGCTCGAGGGGGGGAGCGTTCGCGCCTGGGGCCAACGTCCTGACTTTC
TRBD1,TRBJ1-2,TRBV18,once,CASSPNLDRGYGYTF,TGTGCCAGCTCACCGAACTTGGACAGGGGCTATGGCTACACCTTC
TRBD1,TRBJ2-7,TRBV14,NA,CASSQFGQGVNEQYF,TGTGCCAGCAGCCAATTTGGACAGGGGGTTAACGAGCAGTACTTC